Each of the 22 T cell receptor beta chains below was sequenced from the same sample in a study of control samples from healthy donors and cancer patients. The table came from immunoSEQ multiplex PCR; TCRdb's copy has only in-frame clones and leaves some out. Seen here are 40,000 to 50,000 clones, 65% to 80% observed once, and the top ten hold more than 15%. Sequencing was carried out using formalin-fixed, paraffin-embedded tissue. These receptor sequences come from a male donor with melanoma.

This chain connects TRBV7-3 to TRBJ2-2; D remains ambiguous. V lost 5 bases, J lost 4 bases, and 14 bases lay in between. This CDR3 has 15 amino acids. The germline V gene encodes CDR1 SGHTA and CDR2 FQGTGA. The CDR3 protein is CASSPSPSGTGELFF. The DNA of the CDR3 is TGTGCCAGCAGCCCCTCCCCGAGTGGCACCGGGGAGCTGTTTTTT.

Only a few counts were recorded for this clone. V usage is TRBV11-2 and J usage is TRBJ1-5; D remains unclear. The CDR3 is 14 residues long. CDR1 is SGHAT and CDR2 is FQNNGV in the germline V gene. V was cut by 0 bases and J by 3 bases, with 6 bases left in between. The CDR3 sequence is CASSLDGSNQPQHF. CDR3 nucleotides: TGTGCCAGCAGCTTAGACGGCTCCAATCAGCCCCAGCATTTT.

The chain joins TRBV30 to TRBJ2-2; 9 bases match TRBD1. Trimming cost V 5 bases and J 3 bases; bases outside gene matches: 7. CDR3 length: 15 amino acids. CDR1 and CDR2 from the germline V gene are GTSNPN and SVGIG (reference sequence). The CDR3 DNA follows: TGTGCCTGGGACCGGGACAGGGCTTACACCGGGGAGCTGTTTTTT. Amino acid sequence: CAWDRDRAYTGELFF.

This clone has a handful of counts. The gene calls are TRBV5-1 and TRBJ1-1; weak D call: TRBD1 (5 bases). Trimming pared 4 bases from V and 3 bases from J, leaving 16 bases between. Germline V CDR1 and CDR2: SGHRS, YFSETQ. The CDR3 is 15 residues long. CDR3 in amino acids: CASSPGLVVDTEAFF. The CDR3 DNA reads as TGCGCCAGCAGCCCGGGACTCGTAGTGGACACTGAAGCTTTCTTT.

CDR3 coding DNA: TGTGCCACCAGTGATTTTGCGGGAGATGGCGAGCAGTACTTC. Translation: CATSDFAGDGEQYF. The V and J genes are TRBV24-1 and TRBJ2-7; 7 bases agree with TRBD2. Unmatched junction bases numbered 5, after V lost 1 base and J lost 6 bases. The V gene's germline CDR1 is KGHDR and CDR2 SFDVKD. The CDR3 is 14 residues long.

This chain joins TRBV6-5 and TRBJ2-5; possibly TRBD1 for D (5 bases). V dropped 7 bases and J dropped 5 bases, with 8 bases sitting between them. CDR1 and CDR2 from the germline V gene are MNHEY and SVGAGI. This CDR3 is built from 11 residues. CDR3 amino acids: CASMQGETQYF. The CDR3 DNA follows: TGTGCCAGCATGCAGGGCGAGACCCAGTACTTC.

The chain recombines TRBV7-6 with TRBJ2-7; 8 nucleotides match TRBD2. There are 17 residues in the CDR3. CDR1 SGHVS and CDR2 FNYEAQ come from the germline V gene. Unmatched junction bases numbered 19, after V lost 5 bases and J lost 7 bases. The CDR3 sequence is CASSVGGRGAGGEEQYF. The CDR3 coding sequence is TGTGCCAGCAGCGTAGGGGGAAGGGGCGCGGGAGGTGAGGAGCAGTACTTC. Complete variable domain (other parts from reference TRBV7-6 and TRBJ2-7): GAGVSQSPRYKVTKRGQDVALRCDPISGHVSLYWYRQALGQGPEFLTYFNYEAQQDKSGLPNDRFSAERPEGSISTLTIQRTEQRDSAMYRCASSVGGRGAGGEEQYFGPGTRLTVT.

V gene TRBV5-1 combines with J gene TRBJ1-1; D uncertain. V shed 0 bases and J shed 1 base, with 10 bases lying between them. Germline loops: CDR1 SGHRS, CDR2 YFSETQ. CDR3 length: 15 amino acids. The CDR3 nucleotides read TGCGCCAGCAGCTTGGTCCCGACACCGAACACTGAAGCTTTCTTT. It translates to CASSLVPTPNTEAFF.

The V and J genes are TRBV19 and TRBJ2-3, with D unclear. Germline-derived CDR1 and CDR2 are LNHDA and SQIVND (reference sequence). The CDR3 is made up of 11 amino acids. V lost 1 base, J lost 6 bases, and 2 bases lay in between. The CDR3: CASSIGDTQYF. CDR3 coding DNA: TGTGCCAGTAGTATAGGGGATACGCAGTATTTT.

The chain couples TRBV7-3 to TRBJ2-3; possibly TRBD1 for D (6 bases). CDR1 and CDR2 (germline): SGHTA, FQGTGA. Trimming removed 5 bases from V and 1 base from J, with 13 bases in between. The CDR3 is 15 amino acids. For the CDR3, the DNA is TGTGCCAGCAGCCTAGGGGGATGGGGCACAGATACGCAGTATTTT. Translated, it gives CASSLGGWGTDTQYF.

V and J are TRBV7-9 and TRBJ2-3; TRBD1 aligns across 8 bases. This CDR3 has 16 residues. The V gene end was trimmed by 5 bases and the J gene end by 4 bases; junction bases not matched to a gene: 11. Germline-derived CDR1 and CDR2 are SEHNR and FQNEAQ (reference sequence). CDR3 protein: CASSGFRGLGADTQYF. The CDR3 coding sequence is TGTGCCAGCAGCGGATTCAGGGGGCTGGGGGCAGATACGCAGTATTTT.

This chain links TRBV27 with TRBJ2-7; TRBD2 aligns across 8 bases. CDR1 is MNHEY, CDR2 SMNVEV, per germline (reference sequence). With 5 bases clipped from V and 0 bases from J, the junction kept 9 bases outside the gene matches. The CDR3 has 16 amino acids. The CDR3 sequence is CASSRSAGGSSYEQYF. The CDR3 coding sequence is TGTGCCAGCAGTCGGTCGGCGGGGGGTAGCTCCTACGAGCAGTACTTC.

The CDR3 nucleotides read TGTGCCAGCAGCGCGGGACTAGCGGGGAGCACAGATACGCAGTATTTT. Residues: CASSAGLAGSTDTQYF. This rearrangement joins TRBV5-4 to TRBJ2-3; 13 nucleotides line up with TRBD2. The V and J ends lost 4 bases and 0 bases, in that order; junction bases with no gene match: 2. Germline CDR1 reads SGHNT; CDR2 reads YYREEE (reference sequence). The CDR3 extends over 16 amino acids.

This clone was recorded only once. V is TRBV28 and J is TRBJ1-1, with D unresolved. Germline assignment: CDR1 MDHEN and CDR2 SYDVKM. Trimming stripped 2 bases from V and 5 bases from J, with 15 bases between. This CDR3 is built from 15 residues. The DNA for the CDR3 is TGTGCCAGCAGTTTAGGAGGGAACCGTGGGACTGAAGCTTTCTTT. It translates to CASSLGGNRGTEAFF.

The CDR3 sequence: CASSGSSTDTQYF. The CDR3 nucleotides read TGTGCCAGCTCAGGGTCTAGCACAGATACGCAGTATTTT. This chain uses TRBV18 with TRBJ2-3; D unclear. This CDR3 is built from 13 residues. V shed 5 bases and J shed 0 bases, with 6 bases lying between them. The germline gives CDR1 KGHSH, CDR2 LQKENI. Full variable domain (rest looked up from reference TRBV18 and TRBJ2-3): NAGVMQNPRHLVRRRGQEARLRCSPMKGHSHVYWYRQLPEEGLKFMVYLQKENIIDESGMPKERFSAEFPKEGPSILRIQQVVRGDSAAYFCASSGSSTDTQYFGPGTRLTVL.

CDR3 in DNA: TGTGCCACCAGCAGATCCGGACAGGGGGATTCACCCCTCCACTTT. This codes for CATSRSGQGDSPLHF. The chain is built from TRBV15 and TRBJ1-6; 10 bases agree with TRBD1. V trimming: 2 bases; J trimming: 8 bases; junction bases outside the gene matches: 3. This CDR3 has 15 residues. The germline V gene encodes CDR1 LNHNV and CDR2 YYDKDF (reference sequence).

The V gene is TRBV6-6, the J gene TRBJ1-2; no clear D. Germline CDR1 is MNHNY and CDR2 is SVGAGI (reference sequence). V shed 6 bases and J shed 13 bases, with 21 bases lying between them. The CDR3 runs 13 residues. In DNA form, the CDR3 reads TGTGCCAGCAGGGCTCTAGAGGCGAGTGCGTGCACCTTC. Amino acids: CASRALEASACTF.

The rearrangement links TRBV4-2 to TRBJ2-3; D tentatively fits TRBD1 or TRBD2 (5 bases each). Germline V gene data show CDR1 as LGHNA and CDR2 as YNFKEQ. The CDR3 extends over 17 amino acids. V was shortened by 3 bases and J by 2 bases, with 18 bases between the two germline ends. CDR3 sequence (DNA): TGTGCCAGCAGCCAGAATCCGGGACCCTTGATCACAGATACGCAGTATTTT. Its protein is CASSQNPGPLITDTQYF.

CDR3 loop: CASSPPAGMESYVLYF. The CDR3 bases are TGTGCCAGCTCACCACCCGCGGGGATGGAGTCCTACGTGCTGTACTTC. The gene calls are TRBV18 and TRBJ2-7; TRBD2 is a possible D gene (6 bases). The CDR3 extends over 16 amino acids. The germline V gene has CDR1 KGHSH and CDR2 LQKENI. V was trimmed by 0 bases and J by 12 bases, leaving 24 bases between them.

The J gene is TRBJ2-1, the V gene TRBV6-6; 8 nucleotides match TRBD2. CDR3 length: 17 amino acids. The V segment lost 5 bases and the J segment 7 bases; nucleotides outside the gene matches: 16. CDR1 is MNHNY and CDR2 is SVGAGI in the germline V gene (reference sequence). The CDR3 DNA reads as TGTGCCAGCAGTCGACGCGGTGGGCGACTAGCGTCAAATGAGCAGTTCTTC. Its translation: CASSRRGGRLASNEQFF.

Only a few counts were recorded for this clone. This chain links TRBV28 with TRBJ1-5; possibly TRBD1 for D (6 bases). The CDR3 is 15 residues long. Deletions cut 0 bases from V and 6 bases from J, with 12 bases between. Germline-derived CDR1 and CDR2 are MDHEN and SYDVKM. CDR3 residues: CASSLWGPGVQPQHF. The CDR3 bases are TGTGCCAGCAGTTTATGGGGGCCAGGGGTTCAGCCCCAGCATTTT.

This clone was counted between two and nine times. V usage is TRBV9 and J usage is TRBJ2-2; either TRBD1 or TRBD2 may fit D (5 bases each). This CDR3 contains 14 residues. CDR1 and CDR2 from the germline V gene are SGDLS and YYNGEE. Deletions cut 5 bases from V and 4 bases from J, with 12 bases between. The CDR3 spells CASSSGTATGELFF. The CDR3 DNA reads as TGTGCCAGCAGTTCCGGGACGGCCACCGGGGAGCTGTTTTTT.